This T cell receptor (beta chain) is from a study of vaccination and CD4 T cells after COVID-19. Points on this clonotype: The antigen remains undetermined.

The CDR3 consists of 16 residues. Between the trimmed V and J ends, which lost 4 bases and 2 bases, there was a span of 19 bases. CDR1 and CDR2 (germline): SGHNT, YYREEE (reference sequence). Oncomine TCR Beta short-read sequencing was applied to DNA from cultured CD4+ T cells. TCRdb used MiXCR to reprocess the PCR reads, holding one entry per CDR3 protein. The data contain 15,000 to 20,000 distinct CDR3 sequences, approximately 45% of them singletons. Treatment given: roughly ten-day PBMC culture with coronavirus spike peptide pools or control peptides (ViraFEST assay). The V call is TRBV5-4, the J call TRBJ2-7; D is tentatively TRBD1 or TRBD2 (5 bases each). The material sequenced was CD4+ T cells from blood, cultured in vitro, taken before SARS-CoV-2 vaccination. The receptor comes from a human donor who had recovered from COVID-19. CDR3 DNA: TGTGCCAGCAGCCGGCAGACTTCCGGGGCTACCTACGAGCAGTACTTC. Encoded protein: CASSRQTSGATYEQYF.